This T cell receptor beta chain was found in a study of early T cells in non-severe SARS-CoV-2 infection. About the research overall: Whole-blood bulk RNA, unsorted, was sequenced, and chains were unpaired. Study outcomes and limitations: CD4 and private specificities were missed by VDJdb matching, which favored anti-spike CD8 responses.

The germline CDR1 and CDR2 sequences are SGHTA and FQGTGA. V lost 2 bases, J lost 0 bases, and 8 bases lay in between. The CDR3 has 16 amino acids. Unique molecular identifiers (one per individual cDNA molecule) were attached. TCRdb analysed the 5' RACE reads with MiXCR anew, one entry per CDR3 protein. The sample carries about 97,000 distinct CDR3 sequences, more than 9.5% recorded once. There are a few counts of this clonotype. No antigen is known for it. This receptor was identified in an adult who was a healthcare worker with PCR-confirmed SARS-CoV-2 infection or an uninfected control (not recorded which). The gene calls are TRBV7-3 and TRBJ2-6, with no clear D. Material: whole blood, obtained at baseline. CDR3 in DNA: TGTGCCAGCAGCTTAGCGATCCCCTCTGGGGCCAACGTCCTGACTTTC. It yields the protein CASSLAIPSGANVLTF. Drawing the rest from reference TRBV7-3 and TRBJ2-6, the complete variable domain is GAGVSQTPSNKVTEKGKYVELRCDPISGHTALYWYRQSLGQGPEFLIYFQGTGAADDSGLPNDRFFAVRPEGSVSTLKIQRTERGDSAVYLCASSLAIPSGANVLTFGAGSRLTVL.